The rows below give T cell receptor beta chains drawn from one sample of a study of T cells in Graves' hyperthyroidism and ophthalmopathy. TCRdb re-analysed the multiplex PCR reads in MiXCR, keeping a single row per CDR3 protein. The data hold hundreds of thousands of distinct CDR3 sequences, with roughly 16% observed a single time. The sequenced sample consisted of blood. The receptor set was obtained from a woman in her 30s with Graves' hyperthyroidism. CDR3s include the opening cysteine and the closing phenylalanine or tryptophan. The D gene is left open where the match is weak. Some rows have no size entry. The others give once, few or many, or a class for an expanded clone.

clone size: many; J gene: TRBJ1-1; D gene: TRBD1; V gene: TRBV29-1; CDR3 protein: CSGGAAGQGELGFF; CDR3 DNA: TGCAGCGGCGGTGCGGCGGGACAGGGGGAGCTCGGTTTCTTT
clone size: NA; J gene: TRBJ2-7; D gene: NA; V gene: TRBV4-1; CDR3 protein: CASSPLGRGASYEQYF; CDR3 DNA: TGCGCCAGCAGCCCCCTAGGGCGCGGTGCCTCCTACGAGCAGTACTTC
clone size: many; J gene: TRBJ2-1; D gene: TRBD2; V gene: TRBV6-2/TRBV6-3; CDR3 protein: CASSYHLAGGTTYNEQFF; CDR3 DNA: TGTGCCAGCAGTTACCACCTAGCGGGAGGGACCACCTACAATGAGCAGTTCTTC
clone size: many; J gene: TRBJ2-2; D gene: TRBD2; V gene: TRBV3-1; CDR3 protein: CASSREVAGIDGGELFF; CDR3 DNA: TGTGCCAGCAGCCGCGAGGTAGCGGGCATAGATGGCGGGGAGCTGTTTTTT
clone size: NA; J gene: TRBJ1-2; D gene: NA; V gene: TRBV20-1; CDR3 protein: CSARPGGYGYTF; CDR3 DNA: TGCAGTGCGAGACCTGGGGGCTATGGCTACACCTTC
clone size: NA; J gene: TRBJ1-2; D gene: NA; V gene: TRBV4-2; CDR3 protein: CASSQNARGANYGYTF; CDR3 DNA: TGTGCCAGCAGCCAAAATGCCCGAGGGGCTAACTATGGCTACACCTTC
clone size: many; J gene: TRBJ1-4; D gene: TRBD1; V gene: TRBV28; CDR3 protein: CASSLYGQGSEKLFF; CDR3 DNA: TGTGCCAGCAGTTTATACGGACAGGGAAGTGAAAAACTGTTTTTT
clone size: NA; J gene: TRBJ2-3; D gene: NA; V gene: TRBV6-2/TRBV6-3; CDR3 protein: CASTPGGRPQDTQYF; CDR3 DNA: TGTGCCAGCACTCCCGGTGGGCGTCCGCAAGATACGCAGTATTTT
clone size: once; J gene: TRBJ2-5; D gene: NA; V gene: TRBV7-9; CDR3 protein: CASSLLSSGETQYF; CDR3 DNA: TGTGCCAGCAGCTTATTGTCCTCGGGGGAGACCCAGTACTTC
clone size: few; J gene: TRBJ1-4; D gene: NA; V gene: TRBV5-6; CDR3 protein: CASSFGRRGFEKLFF; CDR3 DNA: TGTGCCAGCAGCTTCGGTCGGAGGGGTTTCGAAAAACTGTTTTTT
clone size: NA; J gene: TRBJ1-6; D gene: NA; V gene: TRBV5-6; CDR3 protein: CASSFGGSYNSPLHF; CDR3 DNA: TGTGCCAGCAGCTTCGGGGGCTCCTATAATTCACCCCTCCACTTT
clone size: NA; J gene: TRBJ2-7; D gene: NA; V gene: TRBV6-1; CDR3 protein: CASTQRGRGGDEQYF; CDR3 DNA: TGTGCCAGCACCCAACGGGGCAGGGGGGGCGACGAGCAGTACTTC
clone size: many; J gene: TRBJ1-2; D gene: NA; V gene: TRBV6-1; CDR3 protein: CASQRGISNYGYTF; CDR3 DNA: TGTGCCAGCCAGAGGGGGATTTCTAACTATGGCTACACCTTC
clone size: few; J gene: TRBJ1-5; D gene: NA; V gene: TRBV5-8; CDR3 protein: CASNPAGRLSNQPQHF; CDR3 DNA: TGTGCCAGTAACCCCGCCGGCAGGTTAAGCAATCAGCCCCAGCATTTT
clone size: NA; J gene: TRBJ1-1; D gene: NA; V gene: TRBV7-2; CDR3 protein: CASSLGTLTGAFF; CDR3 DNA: TGTGCCAGCAGCTTAGGGACGCTAACTGGAGCTTTCTTT
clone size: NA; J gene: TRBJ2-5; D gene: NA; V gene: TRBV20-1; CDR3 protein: CSARLRRGLEETQYF; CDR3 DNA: TGCAGTGCTAGACTACGGCGCGGTTTGGAGGAGACCCAGTACTTC
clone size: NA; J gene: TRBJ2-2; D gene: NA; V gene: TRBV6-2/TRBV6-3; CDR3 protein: CASSLQITGELFF; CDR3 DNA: TGTGCCAGCAGTCTTCAGATCACCGGGGAGCTGTTTTTT
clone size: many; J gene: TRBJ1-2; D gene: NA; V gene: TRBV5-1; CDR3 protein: CASSVTGFDGYTF; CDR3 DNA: TGCGCCAGCAGCGTAACAGGGTTTGATGGCTACACCTTC
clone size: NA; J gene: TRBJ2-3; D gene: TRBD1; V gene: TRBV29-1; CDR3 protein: CSVDDRAVNTQYF; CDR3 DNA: TGCAGCGTTGATGACAGGGCGGTGAATACGCAGTATTTT
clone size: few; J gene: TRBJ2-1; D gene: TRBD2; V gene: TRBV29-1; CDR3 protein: CSEREGYNEQFF; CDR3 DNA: TGCAGCGAGCGGGAGGGGTACAATGAGCAGTTCTTC
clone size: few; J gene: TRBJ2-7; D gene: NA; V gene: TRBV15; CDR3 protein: CATSRGAPYEQYF; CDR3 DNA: TGTGCAACCAGCAGGGGAGCCCCATACGAGCAGTACTTC
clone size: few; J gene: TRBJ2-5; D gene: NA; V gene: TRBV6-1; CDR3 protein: CASSPPGDSETQYF; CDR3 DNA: TGTGCCAGCAGTCCTCCGGGAGATTCGGAGACCCAGTACTTC
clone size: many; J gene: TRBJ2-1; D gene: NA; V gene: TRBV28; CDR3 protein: CASSSLDFYNEQFF; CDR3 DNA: TGTGCCAGCAGTTCCCTAGATTTCTACAATGAGCAGTTCTTC
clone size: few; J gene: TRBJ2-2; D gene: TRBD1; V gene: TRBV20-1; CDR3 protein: CSAAPPGQGTGELFF; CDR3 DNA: TGCAGTGCTGCCCCCCCGGGACAGGGCACCGGGGAGCTGTTTTTT
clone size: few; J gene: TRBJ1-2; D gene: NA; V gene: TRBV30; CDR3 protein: CAWSDRTLHYGYTF; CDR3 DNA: TGTGCCTGGAGCGACAGGACCCTCCATTATGGCTACACCTTC
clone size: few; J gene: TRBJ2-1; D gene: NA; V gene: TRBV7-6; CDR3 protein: CASSNREIEQFF; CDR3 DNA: TGTGCCAGCAGCAACAGGGAAATTGAGCAGTTCTTC
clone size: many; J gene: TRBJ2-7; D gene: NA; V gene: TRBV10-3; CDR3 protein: CAISESGVGYEQYF; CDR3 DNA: TGTGCCATCAGTGAGTCGGGGGTAGGCTACGAGCAGTACTTC
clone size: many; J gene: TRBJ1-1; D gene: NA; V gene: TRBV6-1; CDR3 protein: CASSSTGAIVAAFF; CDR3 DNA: TGTGCCAGCAGTTCGACGGGGGCAATAGTAGCAGCTTTCTTT
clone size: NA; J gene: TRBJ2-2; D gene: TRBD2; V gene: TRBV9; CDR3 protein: CASSGGASGMSGELFF; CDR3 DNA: TGTGCCAGCAGCGGTGGGGCTAGCGGGATGAGCGGGGAGCTGTTTTTT
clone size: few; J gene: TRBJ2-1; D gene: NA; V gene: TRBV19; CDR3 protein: CASSIGDNEQFF; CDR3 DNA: TGTGCCAGTAGTATTGGGGACAATGAGCAGTTCTTC
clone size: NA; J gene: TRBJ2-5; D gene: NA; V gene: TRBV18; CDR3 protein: CASSPSKRDQETQYF; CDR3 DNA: TGTGCCAGCTCACCAAGTAAGCGGGACCAAGAGACCCAGTACTTC
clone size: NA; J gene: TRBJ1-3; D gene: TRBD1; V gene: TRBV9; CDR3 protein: CASSLDREGRENTIYF; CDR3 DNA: TGTGCCAGCAGCCTAGACAGGGAGGGTAGAGAAAACACCATATATTTT
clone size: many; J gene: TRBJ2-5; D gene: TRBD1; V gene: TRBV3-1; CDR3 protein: CASSQSKGRGQETQYF; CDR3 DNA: TGTGCCAGCAGCCAATCTAAGGGCAGGGGGCAAGAGACCCAGTACTTC
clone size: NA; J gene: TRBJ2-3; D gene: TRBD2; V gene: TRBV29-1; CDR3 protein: CSVSGRIADTQYF; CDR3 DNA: TGCAGCGTCAGCGGGAGAATCGCAGATACGCAGTATTTT
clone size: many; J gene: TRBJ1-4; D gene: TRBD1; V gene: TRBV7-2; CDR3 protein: CASSPDRGWEKLFF; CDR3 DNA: TGTGCCAGCAGCCCCGACAGGGGTTGGGAAAAACTGTTTTTT
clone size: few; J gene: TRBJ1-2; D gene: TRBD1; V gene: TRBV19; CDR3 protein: CASSIIGTEGHYGYTF; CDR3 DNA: TGTGCCAGTAGTATAATCGGGACAGAGGGGCACTATGGCTACACCTTC
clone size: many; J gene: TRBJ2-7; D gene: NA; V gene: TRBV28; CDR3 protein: CASSLTQELDEQYF; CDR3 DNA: TGTGCCAGCAGTTTAACTCAGGAGCTGGACGAGCAGTACTTC
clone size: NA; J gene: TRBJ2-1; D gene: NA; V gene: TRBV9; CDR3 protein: CASSAADSYNEQFF; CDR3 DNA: TGTGCCAGCAGCGCAGCTGACTCCTACAATGAGCAGTTCTTC
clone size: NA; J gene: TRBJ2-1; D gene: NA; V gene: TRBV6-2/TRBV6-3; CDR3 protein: CATTFFGAGGSYNEQFF; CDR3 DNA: TGTGCCACCACTTTTTTCGGGGCTGGAGGTTCCTACAATGAGCAGTTCTTC
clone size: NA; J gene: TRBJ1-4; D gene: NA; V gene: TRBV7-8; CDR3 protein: CASSLAPGTNEKLFF; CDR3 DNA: TGTGCCAGCAGCTTAGCCCCAGGGACCAATGAAAAACTGTTTTTT
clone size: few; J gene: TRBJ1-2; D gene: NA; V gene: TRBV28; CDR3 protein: CASTGGAEGLDGYTF; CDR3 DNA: TGTGCCAGCACGGGAGGGGCCGAAGGCTTAGATGGCTACACCTTC